Presented here are 29 T cell receptor beta chains from one specimen sequenced in a study of blood T cell repertoires in COVID-19. Assay used: immunoSEQ multiplex PCR; TCRdb lists only in-frame clones, some missing. This table has about 400,000 clones, 70% to 90% appearing once. The sequenced material came from PBMCs or T cells enriched from blood (not recorded which). These receptors all come from a young woman with acute COVID-19.

The V and J genes are TRBV5-1 and TRBJ1-1; 7 bases line up with TRBD1. V shed 10 bases, J shed 4 bases, and the junction held 7 bases outside the gene matches. The CDR3 spans 12 residues. CDR1 is SGHRS, CDR2 YFSETQ, per germline. The CDR3 is CAHRGWGTEAFF. As DNA, the CDR3 is TGCGCCCACAGGGGATGGGGCACTGAAGCTTTCTTT.

This clone was seen more than once but under ten times. CDR3 in DNA: TGTGCCAGCAGCAAAAGGGGTGTAAACTATGGCTACACCTTC. Its protein product is CASSKRGVNYGYTF. The rearrangement uses TRBV27 and TRBJ1-2, with TRBD1 as a possible D gene (5 bases). The CDR3 totals 14 residues. Per germline, CDR1 MNHEY and CDR2 SMNVEV (reference sequence). V was cut by 6 bases and J by 2 bases, with 13 bases left in between.

The rearrangement links TRBV27 to TRBJ2-5; TRBD1 agrees at 8 bases. CDR1 MNHEY and CDR2 SMNVEV come from the germline V gene (reference sequence). V lost 7 bases, J lost 3 bases, and 10 bases stayed unmatched. The CDR3 runs to 15 residues. CDR3 in DNA: TGTGCCAGCACCCCGACAGGGGAGGAAAAAGAGACCCAGTACTTC. It yields the protein CASTPTGEEKETQYF.

V is TRBV9 and J is TRBJ1-6, with D perhaps TRBD1 (5 bases). The CDR3 has 13 residues. Germline V CDR1 and CDR2: SGDLS, YYNGEE. Deletions cut 6 bases from V and 9 bases from J, with 13 bases between. CDR3 coding DNA: TGTGCCAGCAACGGGGGGTCGGGTTCACCCCTCCACTTT. Encoded protein: CASNGGSGSPLHF.

The chain carries TRBV19 and TRBJ2-2; 8 nucleotides match TRBD1. Losses at the gene ends were 7 bases for V and 4 bases for J; bases not matched to a gene: 8. This CDR3 has 15 amino acids. CDR1 is LNHDA and CDR2 is SQIVND in the germline V gene (reference sequence). The CDR3 nucleotides are TGTGCCAGTATGGCCCGGACAGGGTCCACCGGGGAGCTGTTTTTT. Translation: CASMARTGSTGELFF. Using reference TRBV19 and TRBJ2-2 for the parts outside the CDR3, the full variable domain is DGGITQSPKYLFRKEGQNVTLSCEQNLNHDAMYWYRQDPGQGLRLIYYSQIVNDFQKGDIAEGYSVSREKKESFPLTVTSAQKNPTAFYLCASMARTGSTGELFFGEGSRLTVL.

This chain links TRBV7-8 with TRBJ2-1; 11 bases map to TRBD2. CDR3 size: 16 residues. CDR1 is SGHVS and CDR2 is FQNEAQ in the germline V gene. The V gene end was trimmed by 4 bases and the J gene end by 10 bases; junction bases not matched to a gene: 12. CDR3 coding DNA: TGTGCCAGCAGCTGGTTAGCGGGAGGGGGAGTGGACGAGCAGTTCTTC. It encodes CASSWLAGGGVDEQFF.

The V call is TRBV28, the J call TRBJ2-1; D not resolved. Per the germline V gene, CDR1 is MDHEN and CDR2 is SYDVKM. V gave up 7 bases and J gave up 7 bases, with 8 bases separating them. There are 11 residues in the CDR3. CDR3 sequence (DNA): TGTGCCAGCAACGGTGTGAATGAGCAGTTCTTC. Translated, it gives CASNGVNEQFF.

This clone has only a few counts. This rearrangement joins TRBV6-5 to TRBJ1-5, with 7 bases matching TRBD1. With 9 bases clipped from V and 3 bases from J, the junction kept 5 bases outside the gene matches. Germline CDR1 reads MNHEY; CDR2 reads SVGAGI. This CDR3 is 13 amino acids long. The CDR3 sequence is CASRQGYNQPQHF. CDR3 in DNA: TGTGCCAGTCGACAGGGTTACAATCAGCCCCAGCATTTT.

The chain employs TRBV28 and TRBJ1-4; TRBD1 might be the D (6 bases). CDR3 length: 15 residues. Germline V gene lookup returns CDR1 MDHEN and CDR2 SYDVKM. The ends were cut back, 2 bases at V and 3 bases at J, with 10 bases in the middle. CDR3 in amino acids: CASSLRTVANEKLFF. CDR3 nucleotides: TGTGCCAGCAGTTTACGGACAGTAGCTAATGAAAAACTGTTTTTT.

The chain combines TRBV5-4 with TRBJ2-1, with 8 bases lining up with TRBD2. Trimming cost V 3 bases and J 5 bases; bases outside gene matches: 10. Germline-derived CDR1 and CDR2 are SGHNT and YYREEE (reference sequence). The CDR3 contains 16 residues. The CDR3 region has the DNA TGTGCCAGCAGCTCCCAGCGGGAGAGGGCGGACAATGAGCAGTTCTTC. Amino acid sequence: CASSSQRERADNEQFF.

This chain connects TRBV4-3 to TRBJ2-1, with D possibly TRBD1 on 8 matching bases. The V end was cut by 0 bases, the J end by 7 bases, with 16 bases between. Per the germline V gene, CDR1 is LGHNA and CDR2 is YSLEER. This CDR3 is 16 amino acids long. This chain's CDR3 is CASSQEGGQGANEQFF. The CDR3 DNA reads as TGCGCCAGCAGCCAAGAGGGGGGGCAGGGGGCGAATGAGCAGTTCTTC.

The rearrangement uses TRBV11-3 and TRBJ2-7, with 7 bases identical to TRBD1. The germline gives CDR1 SGHNT, CDR2 YENEEA. J gave up 6 bases and V 4 bases, and 9 bases lay outside the gene matches. CDR3 length: 14 residues. CDR3 sequence: CASSSQGVLVEQYF. The DNA for the CDR3 is TGTGCCAGCAGCTCCCAGGGGGTGCTGGTCGAGCAGTACTTC.

The chain carries TRBV27 and TRBJ1-2, with 7 bases aligning to TRBD1. CDR1 is MNHEY and CDR2 is SMNVEV in the germline V gene (reference sequence). With 5 bases clipped from V and 6 bases from J, the junction kept 6 bases outside the gene matches. The CDR3 is 13 residues long. The CDR3 coding sequence is TGTGCCAGCAGTCTGGGACAGTATGATGGCTACACCTTC. It is translated as CASSLGQYDGYTF.

The chain is built from TRBV15 and TRBJ1-5; D gene uncertain. The CDR3 covers 13 residues. V was shortened by 6 bases and J by 1 base, with 7 bases between the two germline ends. Germline CDR1 LNHNV, CDR2 YYDKDF (reference sequence). The CDR3 loop reads CATSPRSNQPQHF. The CDR3 DNA reads as TGTGCCACCAGTCCCCGGAGCAATCAGCCCCAGCATTTT.

V usage is TRBV9 and J usage is TRBJ2-2, with 7 nucleotides matching TRBD1. The CDR3 is 15 amino acids. The germline gives CDR1 SGDLS, CDR2 YYNGEE. V was pared by 3 bases and J by 6 bases, with 8 bases of the junction left unmatched. This CDR3 is CASSASTGLAGELFF. DNA of the CDR3: TGTGCCAGCAGCGCCTCGACAGGGCTGGCCGGGGAGCTGTTTTTT.

This clone occurred a few times. V usage is TRBV7-2 and J usage is TRBJ1-1; TRBD1 aligns across 7 bases. With V trimmed by 5 bases and J by 5 bases, 8 bases remained unmatched. The CDR3 spans 14 residues. From germline, CDR1 is SGHTA and CDR2 FQGNSA. CDR3 region: CASSGYRGVTEAFF. DNA of the CDR3: TGTGCCAGCAGCGGATACAGGGGTGTGACTGAAGCTTTCTTT.

A word on this clone: A junction end diverges from the germline sequence, so it may reflect a read error. V usage is TRBV7-9 and J usage is TRBJ1-2; possible D gene TRBD1, 5 bases. The germline CDR1 and CDR2 sequences are SEHNR and FQNEAQ (reference sequence). The CDR3 sequence is 11 residues long. CDR3 region: CASSLGQIYPF. The CDR3 DNA reads as TGTGCCAGCAGCTTAGGACAGATATACCCGTTC.

This clone was found once. The chain links TRBV10-2 to TRBJ2-2; tentative D call: TRBD2 (6 bases). CDR3 length equals 16 residues. Germline values: CDR1 WSHSY, CDR2 SAAADI. Between the trimmed V and J ends, which lost 6 bases and 4 bases, there was a span of 18 bases. The CDR3 spells CASRVGAGSGTGELFF. DNA of the CDR3: TGCGCCAGCAGGGTTGGGGCGGGGTCGGGCACCGGGGAGCTGTTTTTT.

The rearrangement uses TRBV5-6 and TRBJ2-2, with TRBD1 matching 9 bases. There are 14 residues in the CDR3. J lost 6 bases, V lost 4 bases, and 4 bases had no gene match. CDR1 SGHDT and CDR2 YYEEEE come from the germline V gene. As DNA, the CDR3 is TGTGCCAGCAGCCCGGGACAGGGAGCCGGGGAGCTGTTTTTT. This codes for CASSPGQGAGELFF.

This clone was picked up a small number of times. This sequence joins TRBV2 and TRBJ2-1, with 7 bases lining up with TRBD1. The length of the CDR3 is 13 residues. CDR1 and CDR2 (germline): SNHLY, FYNNEI. The V segment lost 8 bases and the J segment 5 bases; nucleotides outside the gene matches: 6. The DNA for the CDR3 is TGTGCCAGCGAAAGGGGGCAAAACAATGAGCAGTTCTTC. This codes for CASERGQNNEQFF.

The chain employs TRBV7-9 and TRBJ1-1; possibly TRBD1 for D (6 bases). CDR1 and CDR2 from the germline V gene are SEHNR and FQNEAQ (reference sequence). V lost 0 bases and J lost 5, with 13 bases in between. This CDR3 comprises 15 residues. The CDR3: CASSLAVGGATEAFF. The CDR3 coding sequence is TGTGCCAGCAGCTTAGCAGTTGGGGGGGCAACTGAAGCTTTCTTT.

The chain has TRBV15 and TRBJ1-1, with D hard to call. The germline V and J ends were trimmed by 3 bases and 3 bases, with 8 bases remaining between them. CDR1 and CDR2 (germline): LNHNV, YYDKDF (reference sequence). This CDR3 spans 13 amino acids. The CDR3 nucleotides read TGTGCCACCAGCAGTGTACCGGACACTGAAGCTTTCTTT. Translated: CATSSVPDTEAFF.

This chain uses TRBV12-3 or TRBV12-4 with TRBJ1-2; 7 positions match TRBD1. J gave up 4 bases and V 7 bases, and 6 bases lay outside the gene matches. The CDR3 runs to 13 residues. The CDR3 protein is CASTKGGPYGYTF. The CDR3 DNA sequence: TGTGCCAGCACTAAAGGGGGCCCCTATGGCTACACCTTC.

This rearrangement joins TRBV5-4 to TRBJ2-5; TRBD2 agrees at 9 bases. CDR3 length: 16 residues. CDR1 is SGHNT and CDR2 is YYREEE in the germline V gene (reference sequence). With V trimmed by 3 bases and J by 0 bases, 6 bases remained unmatched. CDR3 loop: CASSSRLAAYQETQYF. CDR3 in DNA: TGTGCCAGCAGCTCCAGACTAGCGGCGTACCAAGAGACCCAGTACTTC.

The CDR3 DNA is TGTGCCAGCAGCTGGCCAGGAGGGACGGGAGGCGGCTACACCTTC. Its translation: CASSWPGGTGGGYTF. The V gene is TRBV5-6, the J gene TRBJ1-2; weak D call: TRBD1 (5 bases). Deletions cut 3 bases from V and 8 bases from J, with 20 bases between. This CDR3 has 15 amino acids. Per the germline V gene, CDR1 is SGHDT and CDR2 is YYEEEE.

The chain links TRBV19 to TRBJ2-7; TRBD2 matches 8 bases. V lost 3 bases to trimming and J lost 3 bases; unmatched junction nucleotides: 7. The CDR3 spans 15 residues. CDR1 is LNHDA, CDR2 SQIVND, per germline (reference sequence). The CDR3 DNA reads TGTGCCAGTAGTATGGGGCGGGGGGCGATCTACGAGCAGTACTTC. Encoded protein: CASSMGRGAIYEQYF.

The rearrangement joins TRBV7-8 to TRBJ2-7; D is perhaps TRBD1 (6 bases). Germline CDR1 and CDR2: SGHVS and FQNEAQ. The CDR3 covers 14 residues. V lost 3 bases to trimming and J lost 3 bases, with 12 bases between them. CDR3 amino acids: CASSLSTGNYEQYF. DNA for the CDR3: TGTGCCAGCAGCTTGAGTACAGGGAACTACGAGCAGTACTTC.

The J gene is TRBJ1-2, the V gene TRBV12-3 or TRBV12-4; 9 nucleotides match TRBD1. This CDR3 has 13 amino acids. The J segment lost 4 bases and the V segment lost 5 bases, leaving 2 bases of the junction unmatched. The DNA for the CDR3 is TGTGCCAGCAGTCGGGACAGGGCCTATGGCTACACCTTC. Its protein is CASSRDRAYGYTF.

This clone has only a few counts. V and J are TRBV29-1 and TRBJ1-1, with 8 bases that match TRBD1. The germline V gene encodes CDR1 SQVTM and CDR2 ANQGSEA. J lost 10 bases, V lost 6 bases, and 16 bases had no gene match. CDR3 size: 14 residues. In DNA form, the CDR3 reads TGCAGCGTAGACGGGACAGGTATTTTCAGGGGAGCTTTCTTT. The encoded protein is CSVDGTGIFRGAFF.